This TCR beta chain was sequenced for a study of PD-1 blockade in classical Hodgkin lymphoma. On this clone itself: The target antigen is unknown.

Profiled with immunoSEQ multiplex PCR; TCRdb holds only in-frame clones, not every one. Here the sample spans approximately 30,000 clones, approximately 89% being singletons. Time point noted: newly diagnosed, previously untreated cHL patient sample. Comparison came from newly diagnosed, untreated classical Hodgkin lymphoma PBMCs. Germline loops: CDR1 MNHEY, CDR2 SVGAGI. Trimming took 7 bases from V and 3 from J; bases not matched to a gene: 9. There are 14 residues in the CDR3. Study conclusions and caveats: Baseline TCR diversity was reportedly lower in newly diagnosed patients than in healthy donors. It was reported as lower still in relapsed/refractory patients. Repertoire differences lack defined causes, possibly disease activity or prior therapy.

Sequencing was done on a sample of peripheral blood mononuclear cells (PBMCs). The receptor was isolated from a human donor with classical Hodgkin lymphoma. The chain recombines TRBV6-5 with TRBJ2-7; TRBD1 aligns across 7 bases. The DNA of the CDR3 is TGTGCCAGCAACCCCCGGACAGGTCGCTACGAGCAGTACTTC. This codes for CASNPRTGRYEQYF.